A selection of T cell receptor beta chains follows, all from one sample in a study of blood T cells in healthy people across ages. Each CDR3 protein gets one entry after TCRdb re-called the 5' RACE reads with MiXCR. The sample records 1,800,000 or so distinct CDR3 sequences, approximately 40% being singletons. Sequencing was done on a sample of blood. The source of these receptors is a human donor in good health. CDR3s include the opening cysteine and the closing phenylalanine or tryptophan. Fields, in order: D gene, V gene, J gene, clone size, CDR3 DNA, CDR3 protein. A D gene is named only where the DNA matches it firmly. Expanded clones are given a class, and other clones once, few, many or no size at all.

NA	TRBV7-9	TRBJ1-2	NA	TGTGCCAGCAGCTTAAACTATCGTTGGACGGAAGGCTACACCTTC	CASSLNYRWTEGYTF
NA	TRBV29-1	TRBJ2-1	NA	TGCAGCGTTGAAGTAATAGATACAGGGTTCTCCAATGAGCAGTTCTTC	CSVEVIDTGFSNEQFF
NA	TRBV20-1	TRBJ2-5	NA	TGCAGTGCTAGAGAAACCCTGAAAGGGGAACAAGAGACCCAGTACTTC	CSARETLKGEQETQYF
NA	TRBV6-2/TRBV6-3	TRBJ1-5	few	TGTGCCAGCAGTACCCGGGCCAGCAATCAGCCCCAGCATTTT	CASSTRASNQPQHF
NA	TRBV7-8	TRBJ2-5	NA	TGTGCCAGCAGCTTATTGGTGAATTTGGACGGACAAGAGACCCAGTACTTC	CASSLLVNLDGQETQYF
NA	TRBV12-3/TRBV12-4	TRBJ1-4	NA	TGTGCCACCTCCCCGAGCAGTCGAAATGAAAAACTGTTTTTT	CATSPSSRNEKLFF
TRBD2	TRBV7-2	TRBJ2-3	few	TGTGCCAGCAGCTTAGCTAGCGGGCTACCGGATACGCAGTATTTT	CASSLASGLPDTQYF
TRBD1	TRBV6-2/TRBV6-3	TRBJ1-2	few	TGTGCCAGCACCCTCGGACAGGGTTCGGTGATTTATGGCTACACCTTC	CASTLGQGSVIYGYTF
NA	TRBV6-5	TRBJ1-2	few	TGTGCCAGCAGTTGGGAAAGGTCCTATGGCTACACCTTC	CASSWERSYGYTF
TRBD1	TRBV4-3	TRBJ2-6	NA	TGCGCCAGCAGCCAAGATCATGCAGGGGGCTCTGGGGCCAACGTCCCGACTTTC	CASSQDHAGGSGANVPTF
NA	TRBV7-2	TRBJ2-5	NA	TGTGCCAGCAGCTTAGCGGCAGTAGAAGAGACCCAGTACTTC	CASSLAAVEETQYF
TRBD1	TRBV7-2	TRBJ2-7	NA	TGTGCCAGCAACCCAAGACGACAGGGGAAATCCGAGCAGTACTTC	CASNPRRQGKSEQYF
TRBD1	TRBV19	TRBJ2-1	NA	TGTGCCAGTAGTATGGGACAGGCCACGACCCAGTTCTTC	CASSMGQATTQFF
NA	TRBV21-1	TRBJ1-1	few	TGTGCCCAATCCGGGAGGGGTAGGGCCCGGACCGCTGAAGCTTTCTTT	CAQSGRGRARTAEAFF
NA	TRBV20-1	TRBJ2-7	NA	TGCAGTGCTAGGACAGGATTCTCCTACGAGCAGTACTTC	CSARTGFSYEQYF
NA	TRBV5-1	TRBJ1-1	few	TGCGCCAGCAGCTTGAATGGAGGAAGGAACACTGAAGCTTTCTTT	CASSLNGGRNTEAFF
NA	TRBV20-1	TRBJ1-6	NA	TGCAGTGCTCGAAGTAGTGGGAACTATAATTCACCCCTCCACTTT	CSARSSGNYNSPLHF
TRBD1	TRBV29-1	TRBJ1-1	once	TGCAGCCCCCGACAGGGGGCTGAAGCTTTCTTT	CSPRQGAEAFF
TRBD2	TRBV12-3/TRBV12-4	TRBJ2-3	NA	TGTACCGGCACGCTAGCGGCAGATACGCAGTATTTT	CTGTLAADTQYF
NA	TRBV5-1	TRBJ2-3	few	TGCGCCAGCAGCTCCGGGACTGGTTTCCTCCAACCTCCCACAGATACGCAGTATTTT	CASSSGTGFLQPPTDTQYF
TRBD1	TRBV7-9	TRBJ2-7	few	TGTGCCAGCAGCCGGGCCGGGACAGGACCCTACGAGCAGTACTTC	CASSRAGTGPYEQYF
NA	TRBV7-6	TRBJ2-3	few	TGTGCCAGCAGCTTAATGGGGGCAGATACGCAGTATTTT	CASSLMGADTQYF
TRBD2	TRBV12-3/TRBV12-4	TRBJ2-5	few	TGTGCCAGCAGATCCGGGGAGGGGACCCAGTACTTC	CASRSGEGTQYF
TRBD2	TRBV20-1	TRBJ2-1	few	TGCAGTGCCAGACGGACTAGCGGGGGTTACAATGAGCAGTTCTTC	CSARRTSGGYNEQFF
NA	TRBV12-3/TRBV12-4	TRBJ2-7	NA	TGTGCCAGCAGTTATTCTACAGGATCTCCCTACGAGCAGTACTTC	CASSYSTGSPYEQYF
TRBD2	TRBV29-1	TRBJ2-1	few	TGCAGCGTTGAAGGGACACTAGCGGGGGGTTTTAATGAGCAGTTCTTC	CSVEGTLAGGFNEQFF
NA	TRBV13	TRBJ2-3	NA	TGTGCCGGCAGCTTAGGAGGACAGACGCAGTATTTT	CAGSLGGQTQYF
NA	TRBV7-2	TRBJ2-5	NA	TGTGCCAGCAGCCCGGCCCGGGTTCAAGAGACCCAGTACTTC	CASSPARVQETQYF
TRBD1	TRBV20-1	TRBJ2-5	few	TGCAGTGCTGAGGACAGGGGTGGGGAGACCCAGTACTTC	CSAEDRGGETQYF
NA	TRBV4-3	TRBJ2-1	few	TGCGCCAGCAGCCAAGAGGTTTCCGGGACTTTTTCCTACAATGAGCAGTTCTTC	CASSQEVSGTFSYNEQFF
TRBD1	TRBV7-9	TRBJ2-1	few	TGTGCCAGCAGCTTAGTACAGGGGAATTACAATGAGCAGTTCTTC	CASSLVQGNYNEQFF
TRBD1	TRBV28	TRBJ1-2	NA	TGTGCCAGCAGTTTTGAGTGGACAGGGCAGAACTATGGCTACACCTTC	CASSFEWTGQNYGYTF
NA	TRBV4-2	TRBJ1-2	many	TGTGCCAGCAGCCAAGATTTGGGGGCTGACTATGGCTACACCTTC	CASSQDLGADYGYTF
TRBD1	TRBV20-1	TRBJ2-2	NA	TGCAGTGCTACGACAGGGGCGAACACCGGGGAGCTGTTTTTT	CSATTGANTGELFF
TRBD1	TRBV24-1	TRBJ2-5	NA	TGTGCCACCGGACAGGAGAATCAAGAGACCCAGTACTTC	CATGQENQETQYF
NA	TRBV4-1	TRBJ2-1	NA	TGCGCCAGCAGCCAAACCAACATCAATGAGCAGTTCTTC	CASSQTNINEQFF
TRBD1	TRBV6-2/TRBV6-3	TRBJ2-1	NA	TGTGCCAGCAGTTGGGGGACAGGGGCCAGCAATGAGCAGTTCTTC	CASSWGTGASNEQFF
TRBD1	TRBV5-1	TRBJ2-7	few	TGCGCCAGCAGTCCATTCGACAGGGACGAGCAGTACTTC	CASSPFDRDEQYF
TRBD1	TRBV24-1	TRBJ1-5	few	TGTGCCACCAGTGATCCTACAGGGGGTAGCAATCAGCCCCAGCATTTT	CATSDPTGGSNQPQHF
TRBD1	TRBV4-1	TRBJ2-5	many	TGCGCCAGCAGCCAAAGGCCGGGACAGGGGGCGGAGACCCAGTACTTC	CASSQRPGQGAETQYF
NA	TRBV20-1	TRBJ1-3	NA	TGCAGTGCTAGAGATGCCAGGGCTGGAAACACCATATATTTT	CSARDARAGNTIYF
NA	TRBV12-5	TRBJ2-5	once	TGTGCTAGTGGGTGGGGCGGACTCCAAGAGACCCAGTACTTC	CASGWGGLQETQYF
NA	TRBV5-1	TRBJ2-7	few	TGCGCCAGCAGCTTGGCCGAGAGAACCTACGAGCAGTACTTC	CASSLAERTYEQYF
NA	TRBV5-1	TRBJ1-2	few	TGCGCCAGCAGCTTGGCCGTCTCGACTTCTAACTATGGCTACACCTTC	CASSLAVSTSNYGYTF
NA	TRBV20-1	TRBJ2-7	NA	TGCAGTGTTAGAGAGAGGGGGTTCAGCTCTTACGAGCAGTACTTC	CSVRERGFSSYEQYF
NA	TRBV7-2	TRBJ2-1	NA	TGTGCCAGCAGCTTAGCGTGGGTCAATGAGCAGTTCTTC	CASSLAWVNEQFF
TRBD2	TRBV20-1	TRBJ2-3	NA	TGCAGTGCTAGAGATTTGGGCGGGGGGGAAACAGATACGCAGTATTTT	CSARDLGGGETDTQYF
NA	TRBV6-2/TRBV6-3	TRBJ2-5	NA	TGTGCCAGCAGTTACCGGACCCCGGGGGAGCAGTACTTC	CASSYRTPGEQYF
NA	TRBV7-2	TRBJ1-2	NA	TGTGCCAGCAGCTTAGCCACAGGGATCCCTAACTATGGCTACACCTTC	CASSLATGIPNYGYTF
TRBD2	TRBV6-5	TRBJ2-3	few	TGTGCCAGCAGTTTCGTTAGTAGCGGGGGGGGCGAGGGAACAGATACGCAGTATTTT	CASSFVSSGGGEGTDTQYF
TRBD2	TRBV9	TRBJ2-3	NA	TGTGCCAGCAGCGCTTTTAGCGGGGGAGATACGCAGTATTTT	CASSAFSGGDTQYF